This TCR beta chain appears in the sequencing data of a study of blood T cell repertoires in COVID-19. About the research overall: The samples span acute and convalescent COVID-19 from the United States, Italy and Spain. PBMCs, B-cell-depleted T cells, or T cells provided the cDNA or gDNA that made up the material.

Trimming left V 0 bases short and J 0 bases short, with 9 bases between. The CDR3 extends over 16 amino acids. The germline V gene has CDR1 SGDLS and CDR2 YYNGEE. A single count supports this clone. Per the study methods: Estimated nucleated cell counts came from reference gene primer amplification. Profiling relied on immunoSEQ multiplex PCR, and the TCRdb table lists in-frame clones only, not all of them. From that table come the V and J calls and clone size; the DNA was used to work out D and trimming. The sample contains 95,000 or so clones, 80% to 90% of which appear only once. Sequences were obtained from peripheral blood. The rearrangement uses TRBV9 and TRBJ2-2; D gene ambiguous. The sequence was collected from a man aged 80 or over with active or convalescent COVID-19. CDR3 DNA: TGTGCCAGCAGCGTAGACACGTCGTCGAACACCGGGGAGCTGTTTTTT. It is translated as CASSVDTSSNTGELFF.